This T cell receptor beta chain was captured by sequencing in a study of regulatory T cells in long-lasting Graves disease. Study summary: It was over 5 years of antithyroid drugs, with positive TSH receptor antibodies, that meant persistent Graves' disease.

Arm-PCR of CDR3 regions with iRepertoire HTBI primers generated TCR beta libraries. TCRdb processed the multiplex PCR reads anew with MiXCR; each CDR3 protein has one entry. Here the sample spans approximately 500,000 distinct CDR3 sequences, roughly a fifth being singletons. This clonotype was observed many times. As to time point: persistent/refractory GD, antithyroid drugs over 5 years with positive TRAb. RNA extracted from PBMCs served as the sequencing template. Specimen: peripheral blood mononuclear cells (PBMCs), collected when the disease was refractory, from a patient treated with antithyroid drugs. This clonotype originated in a female donor with Graves disease.

In nucleotides, the CDR3 is TGTGCCAGCAGTTACTCGGAGGTTCCAACACAAGAGACCCAGTACTTC. Translated: CASSYSEVPTQETQYF. The chain employs TRBV6-5 and TRBJ2-5; possibly TRBD2 for D (5 bases). This CDR3 is built from 16 residues. Germline V lookup: CDR1 MNHEY, CDR2 SVGAGI. V gave up 0 bases and J gave up 2 bases, with 13 bases separating them.